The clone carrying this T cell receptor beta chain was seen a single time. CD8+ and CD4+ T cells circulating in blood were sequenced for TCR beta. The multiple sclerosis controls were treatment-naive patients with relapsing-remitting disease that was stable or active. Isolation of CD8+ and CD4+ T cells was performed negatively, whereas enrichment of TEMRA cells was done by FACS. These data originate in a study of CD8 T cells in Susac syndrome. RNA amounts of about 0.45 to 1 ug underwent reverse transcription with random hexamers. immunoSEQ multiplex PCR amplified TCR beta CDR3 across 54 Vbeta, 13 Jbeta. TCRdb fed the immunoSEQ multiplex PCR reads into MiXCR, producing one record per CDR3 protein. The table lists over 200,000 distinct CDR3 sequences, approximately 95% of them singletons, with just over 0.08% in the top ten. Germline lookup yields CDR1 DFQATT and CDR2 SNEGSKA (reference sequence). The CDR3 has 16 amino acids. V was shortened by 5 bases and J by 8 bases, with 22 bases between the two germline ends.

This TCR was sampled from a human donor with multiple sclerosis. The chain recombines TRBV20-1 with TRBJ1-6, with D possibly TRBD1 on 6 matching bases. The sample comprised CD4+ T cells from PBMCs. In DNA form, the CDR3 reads TGCAGTGCTCGTAGACAGGTCTGGAAAGGGGATTCACCCCTCCACTTT. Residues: CSARRQVWKGDSPLHF.